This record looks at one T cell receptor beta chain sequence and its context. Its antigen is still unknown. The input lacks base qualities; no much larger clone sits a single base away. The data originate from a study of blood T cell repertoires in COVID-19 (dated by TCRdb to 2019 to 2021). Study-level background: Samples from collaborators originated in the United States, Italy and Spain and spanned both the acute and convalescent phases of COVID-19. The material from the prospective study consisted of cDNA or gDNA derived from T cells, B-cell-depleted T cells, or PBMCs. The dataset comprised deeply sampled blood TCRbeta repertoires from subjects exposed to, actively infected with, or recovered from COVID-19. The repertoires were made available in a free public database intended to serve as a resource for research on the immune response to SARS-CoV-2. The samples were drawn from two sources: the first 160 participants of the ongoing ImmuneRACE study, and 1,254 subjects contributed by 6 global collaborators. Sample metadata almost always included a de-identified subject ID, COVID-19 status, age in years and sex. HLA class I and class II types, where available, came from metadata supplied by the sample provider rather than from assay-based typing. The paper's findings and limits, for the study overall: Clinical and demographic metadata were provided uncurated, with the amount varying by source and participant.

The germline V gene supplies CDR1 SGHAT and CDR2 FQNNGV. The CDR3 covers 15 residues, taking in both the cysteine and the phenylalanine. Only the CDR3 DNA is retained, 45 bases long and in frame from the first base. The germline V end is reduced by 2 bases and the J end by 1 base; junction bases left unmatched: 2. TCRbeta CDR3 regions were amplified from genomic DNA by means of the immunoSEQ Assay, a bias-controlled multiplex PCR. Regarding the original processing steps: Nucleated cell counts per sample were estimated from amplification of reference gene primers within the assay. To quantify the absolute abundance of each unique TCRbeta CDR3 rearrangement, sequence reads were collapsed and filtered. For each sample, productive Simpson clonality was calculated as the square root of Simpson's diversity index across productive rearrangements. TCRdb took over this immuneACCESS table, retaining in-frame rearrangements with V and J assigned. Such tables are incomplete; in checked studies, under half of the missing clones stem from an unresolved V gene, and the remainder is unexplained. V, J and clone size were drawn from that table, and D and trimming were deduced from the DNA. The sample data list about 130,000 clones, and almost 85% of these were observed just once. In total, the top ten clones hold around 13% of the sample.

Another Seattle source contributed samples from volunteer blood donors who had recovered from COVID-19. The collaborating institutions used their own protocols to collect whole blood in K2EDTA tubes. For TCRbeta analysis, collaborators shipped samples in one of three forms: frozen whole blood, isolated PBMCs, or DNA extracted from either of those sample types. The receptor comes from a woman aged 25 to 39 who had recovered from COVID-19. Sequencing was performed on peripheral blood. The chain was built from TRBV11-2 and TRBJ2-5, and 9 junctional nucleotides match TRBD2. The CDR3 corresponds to CASSLPRGGQETQYF. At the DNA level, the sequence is TGTGCCAGCAGCTTACCGCGGGGGGGCCAAGAGACCCAGTACTTC.